These 8 T cell receptor beta chains originate from one sample sequenced in a study of T cell repertoires in cytomegalovirus infection. In TCRdb, the reads were re-called with MiXCR into one record per CDR3 protein. This sample yields 450,000 to 650,000 distinct CDR3 sequences, of which approximately 25% are seen a single time; approximately 13% belongs to the top ten. Sequenced sample: PBMCs. Receptors originate from a human donor in good health (CMV status not recorded). Some clones in this sample may be carry-over from other donors' samples.

This clonotype appeared a few times. The rearrangement uses TRBV10-3 and TRBJ2-1, with 14 bases lining up with TRBD2. The germline V gene encodes CDR1 ENHRY and CDR2 SYGVKD. The trim removed 6 bases at V and 7 bases at J, leaving 5 bases unmatched. The CDR3 loop spans 15 amino acids. The CDR3 sequence: CAIRGTSGSRNEQFF. The DNA of the CDR3 is TGTGCCATCAGGGGGACTAGCGGGAGTAGGAATGAGCAGTTCTTC.

This chain joins TRBV7-3 and TRBJ2-3; D is undetermined. Germline CDR1 reads SGHTA; CDR2 reads FQGTGA. V lost 2 bases and J 3 bases, leaving 12 bases between the germline ends. This CDR3 comprises 15 residues. The CDR3 spells CASSLLGVKTDTQYF. CDR3 coding DNA: TGTGCCAGCAGCTTATTGGGCGTCAAGACAGATACGCAGTATTTT.

This clonotype was recorded many times. The genes are TRBV7-2 and TRBJ2-1; 11 bases are a match to TRBD2. CDR3 length: 20 residues. J lost 0 bases, V lost 5 bases, and 15 bases had no gene match. Germline values: CDR1 SGHTA, CDR2 FQGNSA. CDR3 coding DNA: TGTGCCAGCAGCCCCAGGCCACTAGCGGGAGTGGGAAGCTCCTACAATGAGCAGTTCTTC. The encoded protein is CASSPRPLAGVGSSYNEQFF.

This clonotype has a handful of counts. The chain has TRBV11-2 and TRBJ2-7; 7 bases line up with TRBD2. Germline CDR1 is SGHAT and CDR2 is FQNNGV. The CDR3 is 14 amino acids. Trimming took 2 bases from V and 7 from J; bases not matched to a gene: 8. CDR3 residues: CASSLMSGVWEQYF. The CDR3 coding sequence is TGTGCCAGCAGCTTAATGAGCGGGGTCTGGGAGCAGTACTTC.

In its sample, this clonotype was seen a few times. V is TRBV15 and J is TRBJ1-2; tentatively, D is TRBD1 (5 bases). The CDR3 spans 15 residues. Looked up from germline, CDR1 is LNHNV and CDR2 is YYDKDF (reference sequence). The ends were cut back, 0 bases at V and 10 bases at J, with 18 bases in the middle. CDR3: CATSRDQGGGTPYTF. As DNA, the CDR3 is TGTGCCACCAGCAGAGATCAAGGTGGTGGGACCCCCTACACCTTC.

This clonotype was observed many times. The rearrangement links TRBV7-2 to TRBJ1-2; 8 nucleotides match TRBD1. The V gene's germline CDR1 is SGHTA and CDR2 FQGNSA. Trimming at V came to 5 bases and at J to 4 bases, leaving 3 bases not matched to a gene. The length of the CDR3 is 13 residues. In DNA, the CDR3 is TGTGCCAGCAGCGCAGGACAGGGCTATGGCTACACCTTC. Protein sequence: CASSAGQGYGYTF.

There are many counts of this clonotype. The chain recombines TRBV12-3 or TRBV12-4 with TRBJ1-1; a weak D match, TRBD1 (6 bases). The CDR3 is 14 amino acids. V lost 6 bases to trimming and J lost 5 bases, with 16 bases between them. This CDR3 is CASSKGQKGTEAFF. The CDR3, as DNA: TGTGCCAGCAGCAAGGGACAAAAGGGGACTGAAGCTTTCTTT.

This clonotype was picked up a small number of times. V usage is TRBV19 and J usage is TRBJ1-2, with 7 bases that match TRBD1. The CDR3 spans 14 residues. Germline CDR1 reads LNHDA; CDR2 reads SQIVND (reference sequence). V lost 4 bases, J lost 4 bases, and 6 bases stayed unmatched. The CDR3 here is CASSTRTGRYGYTF. The DNA of the CDR3 is TGTGCCAGTAGTACTCGGACAGGCCGCTATGGCTACACCTTC. Combining the CDR3 with reference TRBV19 and TRBJ1-2 gives the whole variable domain DGGITQSPKYLFRKEGQNVTLSCEQNLNHDAMYWYRQDPGQGLRLIYYSQIVNDFQKGDIAEGYSVSREKKESFPLTVTSAQKNPTAFYLCASSTRTGRYGYTFGSGTRLTVV.